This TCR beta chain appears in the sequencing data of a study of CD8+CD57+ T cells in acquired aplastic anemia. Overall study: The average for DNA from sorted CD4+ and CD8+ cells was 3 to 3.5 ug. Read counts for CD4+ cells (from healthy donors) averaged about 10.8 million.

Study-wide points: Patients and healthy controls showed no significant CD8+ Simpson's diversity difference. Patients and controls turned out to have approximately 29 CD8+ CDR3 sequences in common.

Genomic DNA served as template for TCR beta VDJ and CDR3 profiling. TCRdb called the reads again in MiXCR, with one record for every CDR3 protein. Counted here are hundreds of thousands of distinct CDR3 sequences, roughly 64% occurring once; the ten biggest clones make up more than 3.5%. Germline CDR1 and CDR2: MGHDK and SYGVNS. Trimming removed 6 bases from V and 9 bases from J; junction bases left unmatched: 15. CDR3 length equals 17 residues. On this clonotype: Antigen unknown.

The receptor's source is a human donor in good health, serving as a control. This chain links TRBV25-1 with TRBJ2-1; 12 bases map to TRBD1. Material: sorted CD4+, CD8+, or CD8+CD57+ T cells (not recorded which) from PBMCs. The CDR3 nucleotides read TGTGCCAGCAGCTTCTCTGTAGAGGGACAGGGGGCAAGTGAGCAGTTCTTC. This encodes CASSFSVEGQGASEQFF.